The 8 T cell receptor beta chains below were found in one sample sequenced in a study of cytomegalovirus exposure and HLA in healthy donors. PCR involved 60 Vbeta and 13 Jbeta primers. The table came from immunoSEQ multiplex PCR; TCRdb's copy has only in-frame clones and leaves some out. The data contain roughly 100,000 clones, 70% to 85% of them singletons. The sample taken for sequencing was PBMCs. Receptor source: a man between 60 and 75 years old in good health and CMV-seronegative.

This sequence joins TRBV5-4 and TRBJ2-7; D is tentatively TRBD1 or TRBD2 (5 bases each). Germline V lookup: CDR1 SGHNT, CDR2 YYREEE (reference sequence). Trimming shortened V by 6 bases and J by 7 bases, and 14 bases separated the two germline ends. There are 12 residues in the CDR3. In DNA form, the CDR3 reads TGTGCCAGCACGAACAGGTGGGGGGAGCAGTACGTC. This gives the protein CASTNRWGEQYV.

V gene TRBV5-1 combines with J gene TRBJ2-1; TRBD2 agrees at 11 bases. With 5 bases clipped from V and 4 bases from J, the junction kept 5 bases outside the gene matches. Germline V gene data show CDR1 as SGHRS and CDR2 as YFSETQ. The CDR3 is 15 residues long. CDR3 residues: CASSPGTSGYNEQFF. The CDR3 DNA reads as TGCGCCAGCAGTCCCGGGACTAGCGGATACAATGAGCAGTTCTTC. Full variable domain (outside the CDR3, taken from reference TRBV5-1 and TRBJ2-1): KAGVTQTPRYLIKTRGQQVTLSCSPISGHRSVSWYQQTPGQGLQFLFEYFSETQRNKGNFPGRFSGRQFSNSRSEMNVSTLELGDSALYLCASSPGTSGYNEQFFGPGTRLTVL.

The J gene is TRBJ2-3, the V gene TRBV6-5; possibly TRBD1 for D (6 bases). This CDR3 is 13 amino acids long. Germline CDR1 reads MNHEY; CDR2 reads SVGAGI. V was cut by 5 bases and J by 2 bases, with 8 bases left in between. Written as DNA, the CDR3 is TGTGCCAGCAGTCGGACAGACACAGATACGCAGTATTTT. Its translation: CASSRTDTDTQYF.

V usage is TRBV19 and J usage is TRBJ2-3; D perhaps matches TRBD1 (6 bases). Germline V gene sequence: CDR1 LNHDA, CDR2 SQIVND (reference sequence). The CDR3 runs 15 residues. Trimming took off 3 bases at V and 5 bases at J, with 15 bases between the two ends. The CDR3 loop is CASSMDSLGKDTQYF. CDR3 DNA sequence: TGTGCCAGTAGTATGGACAGCCTTGGAAAAGATACGCAGTATTTT.

The V call is TRBV28, the J call TRBJ2-7, with D tentatively TRBD1 (6 bases). CDR1 and CDR2 from the germline V gene are MDHEN and SYDVKM. The CDR3 spans 15 residues. Trimming removed 2 bases from V and 0 bases from J, with 11 bases in between. In nucleotides, the CDR3 is TGTGCCAGCAGTTTACAGGGGCGAAGCTCCTACGAGCAGTACGTC. The encoded protein is CASSLQGRSSYEQYV.

V usage is TRBV5-4 and J usage is TRBJ2-1, with 9 bases identical to TRBD2. CDR1 is SGHNT and CDR2 is YYREEE in the germline V gene (reference sequence). J was trimmed by 6 bases and V by 6 bases; bases with no gene match: 13. The CDR3 has 16 amino acids. CDR3 loop: CASNPYSGRGGNEQFF. Written as DNA, the CDR3 is TGTGCCAGCAACCCTTATTCGGGGCGGGGGGGCAATGAGCAGTTCTTC. Combining the CDR3 with reference TRBV5-4 and TRBJ2-1 gives the whole variable domain ETGVTQSPTHLIKTRGQQVTLRCSSQSGHNTVSWYQQALGQGPQFIFQYYREEENGRGNFPPRFSGLQFPNYSSELNVNALELDDSALYLCASNPYSGRGGNEQFFGPGTRLTVL.

The V gene is TRBV5-6, the J gene TRBJ2-5; no definite D call. V dropped 0 bases and J dropped 6 bases, with 3 bases sitting between them. Per the germline V gene, CDR1 is SGHDT and CDR2 is YYEEEE. The CDR3 covers 11 residues. The CDR3 sequence is CASSLGQTQYF. DNA for the CDR3: TGTGCCAGCAGCTTGGGGCAGACCCAGTACTTC.

The chain links TRBV11-1 to TRBJ2-5, with 9 bases aligning to TRBD2. The CDR3 length is 18 residues. CDR1 is SGHAT and CDR2 is FQDESV in the germline V gene (reference sequence). Trimming at V came to 3 bases and at J to 2 bases, leaving 13 bases not matched to a gene. The CDR3 coding sequence is TGTGCCAGCAGCTTCGATTTAATTAGCGGGGGCTCTCAAGAGACCCAGTACTTC. As protein: CASSFDLISGGSQETQYF.